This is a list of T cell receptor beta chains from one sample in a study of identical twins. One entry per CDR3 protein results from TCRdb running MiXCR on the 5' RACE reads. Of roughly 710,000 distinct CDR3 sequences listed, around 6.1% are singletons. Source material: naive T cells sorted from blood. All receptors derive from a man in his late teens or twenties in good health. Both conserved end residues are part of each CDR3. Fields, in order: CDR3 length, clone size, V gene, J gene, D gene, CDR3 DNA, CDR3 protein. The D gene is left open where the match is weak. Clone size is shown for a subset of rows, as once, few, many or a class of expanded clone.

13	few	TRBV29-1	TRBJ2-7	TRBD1	TGCAGCGTTGCCGGGACAGGGGTCCACGAGCAGTACTTC	CSVAGTGVHEQYF
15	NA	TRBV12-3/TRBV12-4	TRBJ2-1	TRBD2	TGTGCCAGCAGTCGTAGCGGGAGGGCCGATAATGAGCAGTTCTTC	CASSRSGRADNEQFF
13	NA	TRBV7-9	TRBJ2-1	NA	TGTGCCAGCAGCGTCCAACAAAGGGGTGGGCAGTTCTTC	CASSVQQRGGQFF
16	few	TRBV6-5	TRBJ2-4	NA	TGTGCCAGCAGTTACCTTCGATGGGGGAACGGAGACATTCAGTACTTC	CASSYLRWGNGDIQYF
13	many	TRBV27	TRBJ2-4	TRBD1	TGTGCCAGCAGAATGGGACAGGGATTCTTTCAGTACTTC	CASRMGQGFFQYF
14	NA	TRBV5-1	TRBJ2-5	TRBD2	TGCGCCAGCAGCAAGAGCGGGGGGCAAGAGACCCAGTACTTC	CASSKSGGQETQYF
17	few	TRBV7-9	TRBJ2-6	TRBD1	TGTGCCAGCGCCGCCCCGGGACAGGGTTTTGGGGCCAACGTCCTGACTTTC	CASAAPGQGFGANVLTF
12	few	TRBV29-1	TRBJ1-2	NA	TGCAGCGTTGTGACCGAGAACTATGGCTACACCTTC	CSVVTENYGYTF
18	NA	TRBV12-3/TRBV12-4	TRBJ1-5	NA	TGTGCCAGCAGTTTCCGGATAGGGGAAACTTATAGCAATCAGCCCCAGCATTTT	CASSFRIGETYSNQPQHF
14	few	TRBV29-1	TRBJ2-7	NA	TGCAGCGTTCCGGGTCCCGAGCCTTTCTACGAGCAGTACTTC	CSVPGPEPFYEQYF
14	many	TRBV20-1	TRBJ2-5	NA	TGCAGTGCTCTTATCGGCACAACCGCCGGGACCCAGTACTTC	CSALIGTTAGTQYF
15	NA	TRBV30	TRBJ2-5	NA	TGTGCCTGGAGAATGGGTACTGCCTCCCAAGAGACCCAGTACTTC	CAWRMGTASQETQYF
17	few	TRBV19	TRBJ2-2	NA	TGTGCCAGTAGTGCCCAAGACGGGGCGAACCGGGACGGGGAGCTGTTTTTT	CASSAQDGANRDGELFF
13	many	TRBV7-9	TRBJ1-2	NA	TGTGCCAGCAGTCTCAAGCCCGGGGGCGGCTACACCTTC	CASSLKPGGGYTF
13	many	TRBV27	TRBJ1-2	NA	TGTGCCAGCAGCGCCCGCGGCAAATATGGCTACACCTTC	CASSARGKYGYTF
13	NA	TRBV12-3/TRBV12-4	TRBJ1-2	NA	TGTGCCAGCAGACTGCATGAACAGGCCCCCTACACCTTC	CASRLHEQAPYTF
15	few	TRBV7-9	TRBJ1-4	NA	TGTGCCAGCAGCGTGGGACTTCTTGCTAATGAAAAACTGTTTTTT	CASSVGLLANEKLFF
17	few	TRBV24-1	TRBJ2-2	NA	TGTGCCACCAGTGATTTTACCGGGACACGGAACACCGGGGAGCTGTTTTTT	CATSDFTGTRNTGELFF
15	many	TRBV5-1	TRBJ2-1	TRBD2	TGCGCCAGCAGCTTGGTGTTAGCGGGATCGAATGAGCAGTTCTTC	CASSLVLAGSNEQFF
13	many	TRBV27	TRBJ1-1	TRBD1	TGTGCCAGCAGTTTACCCTCACAGGGGAAAGCTTTCTTT	CASSLPSQGKAFF
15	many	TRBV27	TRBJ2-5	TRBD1	TGTGCCAGCAGTGGGACAGGGGGGTACCAAGAGACCCAGTACTTC	CASSGTGGYQETQYF
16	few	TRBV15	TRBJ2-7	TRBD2	TGTGCCACCAGCAATTTCGGGATGGGAGGGCTCTACGAGCAGTACTTC	CATSNFGMGGLYEQYF
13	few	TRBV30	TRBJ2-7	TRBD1	TGTGCCTCAACAGGGGGGAACTCCTACGAGCAGTACTTC	CASTGGNSYEQYF
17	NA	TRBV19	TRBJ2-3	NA	TGTGCCAGTAGTATGCCGAGGACAGCCTACTACACAGATACGCAGTATTTT	CASSMPRTAYYTDTQYF
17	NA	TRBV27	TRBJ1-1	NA	TGTGCCAGCAGTCGAAACCCAGCCGGGGCCAGGAGCACTGAAGCTTTCTTT	CASSRNPAGARSTEAFF
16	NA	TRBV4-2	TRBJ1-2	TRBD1	TGTGCCAGCAGCCAAGTGGATCTCCCGGACAGGAATGGCTACACCTTC	CASSQVDLPDRNGYTF
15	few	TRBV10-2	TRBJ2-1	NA	TGCGCCAGCATCCCGAGTGGGGTTTCCTACAATGAGCAGTTCTTC	CASIPSGVSYNEQFF
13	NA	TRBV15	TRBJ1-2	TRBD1	TGTGCCACCAATTTCGACAGGGGGGACGGCTACACCTTC	CATNFDRGDGYTF
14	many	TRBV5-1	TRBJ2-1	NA	TGCGCCAGCAGCGGCGGGACTTCCTACAATGAGCAGTTCTTC	CASSGGTSYNEQFF
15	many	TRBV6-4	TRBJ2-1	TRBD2	TGTGCCAGCAGTGATCGGTCTAGCGGTTACAATGAGCAGTTCTTC	CASSDRSSGYNEQFF
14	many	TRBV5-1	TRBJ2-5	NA	TGCGCCAGCAGCTCTATTACGGGATGGGAGACCCAGTACTTC	CASSSITGWETQYF
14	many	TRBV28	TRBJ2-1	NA	TGTGCCAGCAGTTTAGTTGACGCACGCAATGAGCAGTTCTTC	CASSLVDARNEQFF
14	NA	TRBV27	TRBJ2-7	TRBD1	TGTGCCAGCAGTTATCGAGGGGGCGCCTACGAGCAGTACTTC	CASSYRGGAYEQYF
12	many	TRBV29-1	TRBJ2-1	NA	TGCAGCGGTGGCGCCCTCGGGAATGAGCAGTTCTTC	CSGGALGNEQFF
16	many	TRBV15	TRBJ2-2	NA	TGTGCCACCAGCAGACTGGGACTTCCGAACACCGGGGAGCTGTTTTTT	CATSRLGLPNTGELFF
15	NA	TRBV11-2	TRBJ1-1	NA	TGTGCCAGCAGCTTGACTTCTTTTTTGAACACTGAAGCTTTCTTT	CASSLTSFLNTEAFF
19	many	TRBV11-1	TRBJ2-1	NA	TGTGCCAGCAGCTTAGCGGTGATGGGCATAATAAGCTCCTACAATGAGCAGTTCTTC	CASSLAVMGIISSYNEQFF
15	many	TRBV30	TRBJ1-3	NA	TGTGCCTGGAGTAGTGACAGACAGAACCAAAACACCATATATTTT	CAWSSDRQNQNTIYF
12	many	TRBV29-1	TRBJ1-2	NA	TGCAGCGTTGCGACGCCTAACTATGGCTACACCTTC	CSVATPNYGYTF
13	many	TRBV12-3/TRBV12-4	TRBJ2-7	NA	TGTGCCAGCAGTTTGGCCTGGGCCTACGAGCAGTACTTC	CASSLAWAYEQYF
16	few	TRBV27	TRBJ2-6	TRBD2	TGTGCCAGCAGTTTATCGGCGGGGGTCGGGGCCAACGTCCTGACTTTC	CASSLSAGVGANVLTF
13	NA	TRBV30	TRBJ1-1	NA	TGTGCCTGGAGTAATCAGCTGAACACTGAAGCTTTCTTT	CAWSNQLNTEAFF
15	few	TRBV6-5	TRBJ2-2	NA	TGTGCCAGCAGTTACTCATTTGCCGGCACCGGGGAGCTGTTTTTT	CASSYSFAGTGELFF
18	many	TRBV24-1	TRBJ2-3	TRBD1	TGTGCCACCAGTGATTTGCCGGGACAGGTTTACACTACAGATACGCAGTATTTT	CATSDLPGQVYTTDTQYF
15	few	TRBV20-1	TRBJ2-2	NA	TGCAGTGCCCAATATGAACAGGGAAACACCGGGGAGCTGTTTTTT	CSAQYEQGNTGELFF